This record covers a single TCR beta chain. CDR3 length: 13 amino acids. Germline CDR1 is SQVTM and CDR2 is ANQGSEA. The record originates from a study of human T cells and chemical hapten exposure. In the original processing: Per sample, the median was roughly 96,000 TCRs, with values from approximately 25,000 to 650,000. Each CDR3 protein gets one entry after TCRdb re-called the RACE reads with MiXCR. TCRdb's processing, not the authors', yielded these V and J calls. There are tens of thousands of distinct CDR3 sequences in the sample; about an eighth occur only once, and around 5.8% lies in the top ten. Time point noted: patch test 3, about 24 weeks after DPC sensitization. Treatment of the sample: therapeutic diphenylcyclopropenone sensitization with weekly scalp DPC.

The clonotype originates from a woman in her forties or fifties with alopecia areata. Some clones in this sample may be carry-over from other donors' samples. Sequencing used whole blood, obtained in connection with sensitization to the hapten diphenylcyclopropenone (DPC). This rearrangement joins TRBV29-1 to TRBJ2-3; TRBD1 aligns across 7 bases. CDR3 residues: CTTEGAEGDTQYF. The CDR3 nucleotides are TGCACCACCGAGGGGGCAGAGGGGGATACGCAGTATTTT.